What follows are 7 T cell receptor beta chains derived from one specimen sequenced in a study of shared clonotypes between healthy human individuals. Method: immunoSEQ multiplex PCR; TCRdb's copy keeps in-frame clones and lacks some. The table includes around 1.9 million clones, approximately 92% detected once. CD45RO-negative cells were positively selected for CCR7, leaving out terminally differentiated effector memory CD45RA+ cells. Sequencing used naive CD8+ T cells from PBMCs. Receptor source: a man aged 18-30 years in good health. Some clones in this sample may be carry-over from other donors' samples.

In regard to this clone: One junction end does not reproduce the germline sequence, and a read error may be involved. CDR3 residues: CASSPSSFADF. In DNA form, the CDR3 reads TGTGCCAGCAGTCCATCAAGTTTCGCGGACTTC. This rearrangement joins TRBV28 to TRBJ2-4; D not resolved. Germline V gene sequence: CDR1 MDHEN, CDR2 SYDVKM. This CDR3 is built from 11 residues.

This chain uses TRBV7-2 with TRBJ1-2, with a possible D match to TRBD1 (6 bases). The CDR3 consists of 15 residues. Germline V gene lookup returns CDR1 SGHTA and CDR2 FQGNSA. V was trimmed by 8 bases and J by 9 bases, leaving 25 bases between them. The CDR3 coding sequence is TGTGCCAGCCGCGACTCCGGGGGCCGCTTTTATCGCTACACCTTC. Amino acids: CASRDSGGRFYRYTF.

This rearrangement joins TRBV6-1 to TRBJ1-5; D unclear. V was pared by 2 bases and J by 1 base, with 18 bases between. The germline CDR1 and CDR2 sequences are MNHNS and SASEGT. The CDR3 has 18 residues. The CDR3 DNA follows: TGTGCCAGCAGTGAAAGGCCCAATCCTCGCTTAAGCAATCAGCCCCAGCATTTT. It yields the protein CASSERPNPRLSNQPQHF.

The CDR3 reads CASSRVGDFSDTQYF. The DNA of the CDR3 is TGTGCCAGCAGTAGGGTGGGAGATTTTAGCGATACGCAGTATTTT. The chain recombines TRBV27 with TRBJ2-3, with D maybe TRBD2 (5 bases). Trimming stripped 5 bases from V and 6 bases from J, with 18 bases between. CDR3 length equals 15 residues. The germline V gene encodes CDR1 MNHEY and CDR2 SMNVEV (reference sequence).

J is TRBJ2-7 and V is TRBV6-5; D is uncertain. The CDR3 totals 14 residues. Trimming pared 2 bases from V and 0 bases from J, leaving 8 bases between. Germline assignment: CDR1 MNHEY and CDR2 SVGAGI. In nucleotides, the CDR3 is TGTGCCAGCAGTTACGCCTATCCCTCCTACGAGCAGTACTTC. This encodes CASSYAYPSYEQYF.

The chain couples TRBV4-3 to TRBJ1-3; 7 nucleotides match TRBD1. The CDR3 extends over 17 amino acids. J was trimmed by 2 bases and V by 4 bases; bases with no gene match: 11. Germline CDR1 LGHNA, CDR2 YSLEER. DNA for the CDR3: TGCGCCAGCAGCCCGCTGACAGGGTTTAATCCTGGAAACACCATATATTTT. Its protein is CASSPLTGFNPGNTIYF.

For the CDR3, the DNA is TGTGCCAGCAGTACATTCATCAGCGGGATCCTAGAGACCCAGTACTTC. Its protein is CASSTFISGILETQYF. The chain uses TRBV27 and TRBJ2-5; 7 bases are shared with TRBD2. After removal of 5 bases from V and 4 bases from J, the junction contained 13 bases not matched to a gene. Per germline, CDR1 MNHEY and CDR2 SMNVEV (reference sequence). The CDR3 is made up of 16 amino acids.